A single sample is the source of the 19 T cell receptor beta chains below, sequenced in a study of human T cells and chemical hapten exposure. Time point indicated: pre-sensitization, week 0. Treatment noted: therapeutic diphenylcyclopropenone sensitization with weekly scalp DPC. A single record per CDR3 protein comes from TCRdb applying MiXCR to the RACE reads. The repertoire has approximately 180,000 distinct CDR3 sequences, nearly 30% of them found once; the top ten carry just under 3%. The input for sequencing was whole blood, taken in connection with sensitization to the hapten diphenylcyclopropenone (DPC). The receptors shown here come from a woman aged 25 to 45 with alopecia areata. Some clones in this sample may be carry-over from other donors' samples.

The rearrangement joins TRBV7-2 to TRBJ2-5; D may be TRBD2 (6 bases). There are 15 residues in the CDR3. Deletions cut 1 base from V and 4 bases from J, with 13 bases between. The V gene's germline CDR1 is SGHTA and CDR2 FQGNSA. CDR3 loop: CASSLGTTSGETQYF. CDR3 nucleotides: TGTGCCAGCAGCTTAGGGACTACCTCGGGAGAGACCCAGTACTTC.

This chain links TRBV28 with TRBJ2-1, with a possible D match to TRBD1 (6 bases). Germline V gene lookup returns CDR1 MDHEN and CDR2 SYDVKM. V was shortened by 7 bases and J by 1 base, with 8 bases between the two germline ends. There are 13 residues in the CDR3. In DNA form, the CDR3 reads TGTGCCAGCACTGGGACATCCTACAATGAGCAGTTCTTC. Translation: CASTGTSYNEQFF.

The chain joins TRBV12-3 or TRBV12-4 to TRBJ2-2, with D perhaps being TRBD1 or TRBD2 (5 bases each). The CDR3 is 17 amino acids. Between the trimmed V and J ends, which lost 5 bases and 2 bases, there was a span of 18 bases. The CDR3 protein is CASSLRGGFINTGELFF. The CDR3, as DNA: TGTGCCAGCAGTCTACGGGGCGGGTTTATCAACACCGGGGAGCTGTTTTTT.

There are a few counts of this clonotype. V and J are TRBV24-1 and TRBJ2-5; 7 positions match TRBD1. The CDR3 contains 14 residues. Germline assignment: CDR1 KGHDR and CDR2 SFDVKD. The V segment lost 3 bases and the J segment 5 bases; nucleotides outside the gene matches: 5. The CDR3 sequence: CATSDGDRVETQYF. For the CDR3, the DNA is TGTGCCACCAGTGATGGCGACAGGGTCGAGACCCAGTACTTC.

This clonotype was recorded only once. The V and J genes are TRBV5-5 and TRBJ1-1; 7 bases are a match to TRBD1. Unmatched junction bases numbered 6, after V lost 0 bases and J lost 4 bases. From germline, CDR1 is SGHKS and CDR2 YYEKEE (reference sequence). The CDR3 covers 15 residues. DNA for the CDR3: TGTGCCAGCAGCTTGGGAGACAGGGTCGGCACTGAAGCTTTCTTT. This encodes CASSLGDRVGTEAFF.

CDR3: CSASTGAGNQPQHF. Here the CDR3 DNA reads TGCAGCGCCTCCACAGGGGCTGGCAATCAGCCCCAGCATTTT. The rearrangement uses TRBV29-1 and TRBJ1-5; 7 bases match TRBD1. From germline, CDR1 is SQVTM and CDR2 ANQGSEA. J gave up 2 bases and V 7 bases, and 8 bases lay outside the gene matches. The CDR3 length is 14 residues.

This clonotype was recorded only once. The chain combines TRBV28 with TRBJ2-7; TRBD1 or TRBD2 may be the D gene (8 bases each). The CDR3 has 19 residues. Germline CDR1 and CDR2: MDHEN and SYDVKM. V was cut by 2 bases and J by 7 bases, with 30 bases left in between. The CDR3 DNA follows: TGTGCCAGCAGTTTAGTAGCTGGGACAGGTGACCATCGGGGGGGTGAGCAGTACTTC. Protein sequence: CASSLVAGTGDHRGGEQYF.

This clonotype was counted a few times. The chain has TRBV7-2 and TRBJ2-1, with a weak D call TRBD2 (5 bases). There are 16 residues in the CDR3. Trimming cost V 6 bases and J 4 bases, with 19 bases left between them. Germline lookup yields CDR1 SGHTA and CDR2 FQGNSA. The CDR3 nucleotides are TGTGCCAGCAGTTCCGGGATCCTCCCACTATACAATGAGCAGTTCTTC. Protein sequence: CASSSGILPLYNEQFF.

V usage is TRBV4-1 and J usage is TRBJ1-2; D ambiguous. Per germline, CDR1 MGHRA and CDR2 YSYEKL. The CDR3 totals 17 residues. V was pared by 0 bases and J by 2 bases, with 16 bases between. As DNA, the CDR3 is TGCGCCAGCAGCCAAGATTTTGCTGTCAGCCTCAACTATGGCTACACCTTC. As protein: CASSQDFAVSLNYGYTF.

V gene TRBV29-1 combines with J gene TRBJ2-7, with TRBD2 as a possible D gene (6 bases). Trimming stripped 4 bases from V and 2 bases from J, with 24 bases between. The CDR3 runs 17 residues. Germline V gives CDR1 SQVTM, CDR2 ANQGSEA. CDR3 DNA: TGCAGCGTTGTGCCCAGCGGGCCTGCTGACTCCACCTACGAGCAGTACTTC. Translation: CSVVPSGPADSTYEQYF.

The chain is built from TRBV6-2 or TRBV6-3 and TRBJ2-1, with 11 bases identical to TRBD1. Germline CDR1 reads MNHEY; CDR2 reads SVGEGT. The V segment lost 6 bases and the J segment 9 bases; nucleotides outside the gene matches: 7. This CDR3 spans 14 amino acids. The CDR3 is CASSGTGGFSEQFF. The DNA for the CDR3 is TGTGCCAGCAGCGGGACAGGGGGTTTTAGTGAGCAGTTCTTC.

This clonotype was seen a handful of times. J is TRBJ1-5 and V is TRBV15; no clear D. Trimming removed 2 bases from V and 0 bases from J, with 2 bases in between. Germline V gene lookup returns CDR1 LNHNV and CDR2 YYDKDF (reference sequence). The CDR3 runs to 13 residues. This chain's CDR3 is CATSRYSNQPQHF. CDR3 in DNA: TGTGCCACCAGCAGATATAGCAATCAGCCCCAGCATTTT.

The chain combines TRBV19 with TRBJ1-2, with D hard to call. The CDR3 consists of 17 residues. V dropped 7 bases and J dropped 2 bases, with 23 bases sitting between them. The germline V gene has CDR1 LNHDA and CDR2 SQIVND (reference sequence). DNA of the CDR3: TGTGCCAGTAAATTCAACGCCCCTGGGCAGCCCAACTATGGCTACACCTTC. As protein: CASKFNAPGQPNYGYTF.

This clonotype was recorded at least ten times. The chain carries TRBV7-8 and TRBJ1-5; D is unresolved. This CDR3 comprises 12 residues. CDR1 is SGHVS, CDR2 FQNEAQ, per germline. The V end lost 0 bases, the J end lost 7 bases, and 4 bases lay between the germline ends. For the CDR3, the DNA is TGTGCCAGCAGCTTAGCGGGCCAGCCCCAGCATTTT. It translates to CASSLAGQPQHF.

This clonotype occurred once. The gene calls are TRBV6-5 and TRBJ2-1; D is unresolved. The germline V gene encodes CDR1 MNHEY and CDR2 SVGAGI. The ends were cut back, 3 bases at V and 9 bases at J, with 12 bases in the middle. This CDR3 has 13 residues. In DNA form, the CDR3 reads TGTGCCAGCAGTTATCAGGAGCCAGGTGAGCAGTTCTTC. Translating gives CASSYQEPGEQFF.

The chain carries TRBV5-1 and TRBJ2-1; 7 bases match TRBD2. CDR3 length: 13 residues. Looked up from germline, CDR1 is SGHRS and CDR2 is YFSETQ. V dropped 4 bases and J dropped 8; count of bases not matched to a gene: 6. The DNA of the CDR3 is TGCGCCAGCAGCGGAGCGGGATGGCATGAGCAGTTCTTC. It encodes CASSGAGWHEQFF. The full variable domain, in which reference TRBV5-1 and TRBJ2-1 provide the parts outside the CDR3, is KAGVTQTPRYLIKTRGQQVTLSCSPISGHRSVSWYQQTPGQGLQFLFEYFSETQRNKGNFPGRFSGRQFSNSRSEMNVSTLELGDSALYLCASSGAGWHEQFFGPGTRLTVL.

As to this clonotype: The junction shows a germline mismatch at one end, possibly a read error. The chain couples TRBV4-3 to TRBJ2-1; tentative D call: TRBD2 (6 bases). Looked up from germline, CDR1 is LGHNA and CDR2 is YSLEER. The length of the CDR3 is 14 residues. DNA for the CDR3: TGCGCCAGCAGCCAAGGGGACTCCAACAATGAGCAGTTCTTC. Encoded protein: CASSQGDSNNEQFF.

The chain is built from TRBV7-2 and TRBJ2-4; the D gene is possibly TRBD1 (5 bases). Trimming left V 0 bases short and J 8 bases short, with 17 bases between. Germline assignment: CDR1 SGHTA and CDR2 FQGNSA. The CDR3 covers 16 residues. The CDR3 spells CASSLAIGTEGDIQYF. CDR3 nucleotides: TGTGCCAGCAGCTTAGCGATTGGCACCGAAGGGGACATTCAGTACTTC.

The genes are TRBV28 and TRBJ1-2; unclear D gene. Trimming took off 5 bases at V and 2 bases at J, with 15 bases between the two ends. The CDR3 is 15 amino acids. Germline CDR1 MDHEN, CDR2 SYDVKM. DNA for the CDR3: TGTGCCAGCAGTGGGTTTGAACTTACAAACTATGGCTACACCTTC. This sequence encodes CASSGFELTNYGYTF.